This T cell receptor beta chain was sequenced during a study of T-cell memory formation after mild COVID-19. Study-wide background: Clustering of TCRs was largely donor specific. Study-wide results and caveats: That cross-reactive memory joined was suggested by some responding clones appearing in pre-infection memory.

The CDR3 runs 14 residues. V gave up 1 base and J gave up 5 bases, with 11 bases separating them. The germline V gene encodes CDR1 SGHVS and CDR2 FNYEAQ. This clonotype has a handful of counts. Its antigen is not known. With constant-segment primers, 5'RACE yielded cDNA libraries of TCR alpha and TCR beta that carried sample barcodes and UMIs. TCRdb re-called the 5' RACE reads through MiXCR, storing one row per CDR3 protein. The sample yields about 350,000 distinct CDR3 sequences, roughly 13% seen once. What was sequenced was PBMCs or a T cell subset sorted from them (not recorded which). This TCR came from a man aged 18 to 30 who had mild COVID-19 (a few samples of this study predate the infection). Cell type and time point are not known. The chain has TRBV7-6 and TRBJ2-5, with D hard to call. As DNA, the CDR3 is TGTGCCAGCAGCTTAGAACCCAGCAGCGAGACCCAGTACTTC. Amino acid sequence: CASSLEPSSETQYF. The full variable domain, its missing parts supplied by reference TRBV7-6 and TRBJ2-5, is GAGVSQSPRYKVTKRGQDVALRCDPISGHVSLYWYRQALGQGPEFLTYFNYEAQQDKSGLPNDRFSAERPEGSISTLTIQRTEQRDSAMYRCASSLEPSSETQYFGPGTRLLVL.